A single sample gave rise to the 18 T cell receptor beta chains below, sequenced in a study of T cells in women clearing cervical HPV infection. Produced via immunoSEQ multiplex PCR; TCRdb's table is partial and in-frame only. The sample holds 45,000 to 55,000 clones. Specimen: blood buffy coat. These receptors were taken from a woman between 18 and 70 years old with a cervical HPV16 infection that either progressed to CIN3+ or cleared (not recorded which).

On this clone: The sequenced fragment ends 3 residues before the CDR3 boundary, so the rest is inferred from the germline J gene. The V gene is TRBV19, the J gene TRBJ2-3; 11 nucleotides line up with TRBD2. Germline trimming cut 5 bases from V and 4 bases from J; bases unmatched to any gene: 5. Per germline, CDR1 LNHDA and CDR2 SQIVND (reference sequence). The CDR3 consists of 15 residues. The CDR3 DNA, read in part, is TGTGCCAGTAGTGTACCGGGACTAGCGGCAGATACG. Protein product: CASSVPGLAADT. The full CDR3 protein reads CASSVPGLAADTQYF. The variable domain in full, with the rest retrieved from reference TRBV19 and TRBJ2-3, is DGGITQSPKYLFRKEGQNVTLSCEQNLNHDAMYWYRQDPGQGLRLIYYSQIVNDFQKGDIAEGYSVSREKKESFPLTVTSAQKNPTAFYLCASSVPGLAADTQYFGPGTRLTVL.

Notes on this clone: Read data end 3 residues before the CDR3 end; the end is taken from the germline J gene. The rearrangement uses TRBV18 and TRBJ1-6; 7 bases align to TRBD1. CDR1 and CDR2 (germline): KGHSH, LQKENI. V lost 5 bases and J lost 7; bases outside the gene matches: 8. This CDR3 is 15 amino acids long. Partial CDR3 DNA: TGTGCCAGCTCATCGGGACAGCCGACGAATTCACCC. Translating gives CASSSGQPTNSP. The CDR3, in full, reads CASSSGQPTNSPLHF. Full variable domain (outside the CDR3, taken from reference TRBV18 and TRBJ1-6): NAGVMQNPRHLVRRRGQEARLRCSPMKGHSHVYWYRQLPEEGLKFMVYLQKENIIDESGMPKERFSAEFPKEGPSILRIQQVVRGDSAAYFCASSSGQPTNSPLHFGNGTRLTVT.

Concerning this clone: Read data end 3 residues before the CDR3 end; the end is taken from the germline J gene. The chain combines TRBV2 with TRBJ2-7; 10 bases align to TRBD1. Germline loops: CDR1 SNHLY, CDR2 FYNNEI. V lost 0 bases, J lost 4 bases, and 9 bases stayed unmatched. This CDR3 has 17 residues. The CDR3 here is CASSEAQGDRGRYEQYF. The part of the CDR3 DNA that was read is TGTGCCAGCAGTGAAGCGCAGGGGGACAGGGGAAGGTACGAG.

Comment on this clone: The CDR3 end falls 3 residues outside the read, so it is completed with the germline J gene. The rearrangement uses TRBV6-1 and TRBJ1-2; 9 bases are shared with TRBD1. CDR3 length: 15 amino acids. With V trimmed by 3 bases and J by 7 bases, 9 bases remained unmatched. The germline V gene encodes CDR1 MNHNS and CDR2 SASEGT. CDR3 DNA (partial): TGTGCCAGCAGTGACCTTGGGACAGGGCATGGTGGC. Translating gives CASSDLGTGHGG. The entire CDR3 is CASSDLGTGHGGYTF.

A word on this clone: The sequence runs out 3 residues before the end of the CDR3; the remainder is reconstructed from the germline J gene. The chain employs TRBV19 and TRBJ2-7, with 8 bases lining up with TRBD1. V shed 5 bases and J 0 bases; nucleotides not matched to a gene: 9. The CDR3 consists of 16 residues. The germline V gene encodes CDR1 LNHDA and CDR2 SQIVND (reference sequence). The CDR3 here is CASSPFRDRSSYEQYF. CDR3 DNA (partial): TGTGCCAGTAGTCCCTTCCGGGACAGGAGCTCCTACGAG.

Worth noting for this clone: The CDR3 end lies 3 residues beyond the end of the read and is filled in from the germline J gene. V usage is TRBV20-1 and J usage is TRBJ2-5; TRBD1 might be the D (6 bases). The CDR3 extends over 15 amino acids. Trimming pared 2 bases from V and 3 bases from J, leaving 16 bases between. The germline CDR1 and CDR2 sequences are DFQATT and SNEGSKA (reference sequence). The part of the CDR3 DNA that was read is TGCAGTGCTAGAACCCCCGGGACACTAAAAGAGACC. It translates to CSARTPGTLKET. The CDR3, in full, reads CSARTPGTLKETQYF.

A word on this clone: Sequencing ends 3 residues short of the CDR3 end; the germline J gene provides the rest. The chain joins TRBV2 to TRBJ2-3; D may be TRBD1 (5 bases). The germline CDR1 and CDR2 sequences are SNHLY and FYNNEI. The CDR3 length is 15 residues. Trimming cost V 8 bases and J 3 bases, with 18 bases left between them. The covered CDR3 bases are TGTGCCAGCGCCCCGCTGGCTAGGGGAACAGATACG. It translates to CASAPLARGTDT. The whole CDR3 sequence reads CASAPLARGTDTQYF.

To note about this clone: The missing CDR3 end, 3 residues past where the read stops, is filled in from the germline J gene. This rearrangement joins TRBV5-1 to TRBJ2-5, with 9 bases lining up with TRBD1. This CDR3 spans 13 amino acids. The trim removed 0 bases at V and 6 bases at J, leaving 0 bases unmatched. The V gene's germline CDR1 is SGHRS and CDR2 YFSETQ. The CDR3 DNA, read in part, is TGCGCCAGCAGCTTGGACAGGGGGCAGACC. It is translated as CASSLDRGQT. The entire CDR3 reads CASSLDRGQTQYF.

A word on this clone: The CDR3 is cut off 3 residues early in the read; its end comes from the germline J gene. The chain recombines TRBV12-3 or TRBV12-4 with TRBJ1-1; a possible D gene is TRBD1 (5 bases). Trimming stripped 5 bases from V and 1 base from J, with 8 bases between. There are 13 residues in the CDR3. The sequenced CDR3 bases are TGTGCCAGCAGTGCAGGGCCGAACACTGAA. Protein product: CASSAGPNTE. The full CDR3 protein reads CASSAGPNTEAFF.

Turning to this clone: The read terminates 3 residues ahead of where the CDR3 ends, so the germline J gene completes it. The rearrangement joins TRBV7-3 to TRBJ2-3; 8 bases fit TRBD2. The germline CDR1 and CDR2 sequences are SGHTA and FQGTGA. CDR3 length: 13 amino acids. The V and J ends lost 4 bases and 8 bases, in that order; junction bases with no gene match: 5. CDR3 in amino acids: CASSSNSGTTQYF. CDR3 bases read: TGTGCCAGCAGCTCCAATAGCGGGACTACG.

About this clone itself: Read coverage stops 3 residues before the CDR3 terminus; the germline J gene supplies the remainder. The genes are TRBV2 and TRBJ1-5; D may be TRBD1 (6 bases). The CDR3 runs to 17 residues. Germline V gene data show CDR1 as SNHLY and CDR2 as FYNNEI. Trimming pared 5 bases from V and 6 bases from J, leaving 23 bases between. Partial CDR3 DNA: TGTGCCAGCAGTACTGACCGGGCGGGGGCAGGGTCTCAGCCC. As protein: CASSTDRAGAGSQP. The full CDR3 protein reads CASSTDRAGAGSQPQHF.

Comment on this clone: The CDR3 is cut off 3 residues early in the read; its end comes from the germline J gene. This chain uses TRBV5-8 with TRBJ1-1; D is uncertain. Per germline, CDR1 SGHTS and CDR2 YDEGEE. The CDR3 runs to 11 residues. Deletions cut 2 bases from V and 5 bases from J, with 4 bases between. The sequenced part of the CDR3 DNA is TGTGCCAGCAGCTTTCAGACTGAA. Its translation: CASSFQTE. The full CDR3 is CASSFQTEAFF.

Of note for this clone: The sequenced fragment ends 3 residues before the CDR3 boundary, so the rest is inferred from the germline J gene. This rearrangement joins TRBV28 to TRBJ2-4; 7 bases fit TRBD2. Germline V gives CDR1 MDHEN, CDR2 SYDVKM. V dropped 2 bases and J dropped 0; count of bases not matched to a gene: 7. CDR3 size: 17 residues. The CDR3 loop is CASSLIGRTLAKNIQYF. CDR3 DNA (partial): TGTGCCAGCAGTTTAATCGGGAGGACACTAGCCAAAAACATT.

A word on this clone: The DNA ends 3 residues before the CDR3 does, and the rest of the CDR3 is filled in from the germline J gene. This chain joins TRBV14 and TRBJ2-1, with D perhaps TRBD2 (7 bases). Trimming cost V 0 bases and J 6 bases, with 15 bases left between them. The germline gives CDR1 SGHDN, CDR2 FVKESK. The CDR3 loop spans 16 amino acids. The CDR3 loop is CASSQDRGGALNEQFF. CDR3 bases read: TGTGCCAGCAGCCAAGATCGAGGGGGGGCCCTCAATGAG.

In regard to this clone: The read ends 3 residues shy of where the CDR3 ends; the end is completed using the germline J gene. V usage is TRBV5-1 and J usage is TRBJ1-1, with unresolved D. The germline gives CDR1 SGHRS, CDR2 YFSETQ. CDR3 size: 13 residues. Trimming took off 2 bases at V and 1 base at J, with 6 bases between the two ends. The CDR3 bases that were read are TGCGCCAGCAGCTTCTATGGGAACACTGAA. This codes for CASSFYGNTE. The complete CDR3 protein is CASSFYGNTEAFF.

A note on this clone: The sequenced fragment ends 3 residues before the CDR3 boundary, so the rest is inferred from the germline J gene. The chain joins TRBV7-6 to TRBJ2-1; TRBD2 might be the D (7 bases). The CDR3 length is 15 residues. The ends were cut back, 5 bases at V and 7 bases at J, with 18 bases in the middle. Germline lookup yields CDR1 SGHVS and CDR2 FNYEAQ. The CDR3 spells CASSPSVGGRNEQFF. CDR3 DNA (partial): TGTGCCAGCAGCCCCTCAGTGGGGGGGCGAAATGAG.

For this clone: The CDR3 extends 3 residues past the end of the read, so its final part is completed from the germline J gene. J is TRBJ2-3 and V is TRBV20-1; D gene uncertain. The CDR3 is made up of 15 amino acids. Germline V lookup: CDR1 DFQATT, CDR2 SNEGSKA (reference sequence). Trimming stripped 4 bases from V and 0 bases from J, with 14 bases between. The CDR3 sequence: CSAKVAVDSTDTQYF. Incomplete CDR3 DNA: TGCAGTGCTAAGGTGGCTGTCGATAGCACAGATACG.

For this clone: The CDR3 goes on 3 residues after the read ends, and that part is filled in from the germline J gene. The rearrangement links TRBV2 to TRBJ2-2; 9 nucleotides match TRBD1. CDR1 SNHLY and CDR2 FYNNEI come from the germline V gene. The V and J ends lost 11 bases and 5 bases, in that order; junction bases with no gene match: 6. The CDR3 is made up of 13 amino acids. CDR3 residues: CAGWDRVTGELFF. Partial CDR3 DNA: TGTGCCGGATGGGACAGGGTGACCGGGGAG. Complete variable domain (other parts from reference TRBV2 and TRBJ2-2): EPEVTQTPSHQVTQMGQEVILRCVPISNHLYFYWYRQILGQKVEFLVSFYNNEISEKSEIFDDQFSVERPDGSNFTLKIRSTKLEDSAMYFCAGWDRVTGELFFGEGSRLTVL.